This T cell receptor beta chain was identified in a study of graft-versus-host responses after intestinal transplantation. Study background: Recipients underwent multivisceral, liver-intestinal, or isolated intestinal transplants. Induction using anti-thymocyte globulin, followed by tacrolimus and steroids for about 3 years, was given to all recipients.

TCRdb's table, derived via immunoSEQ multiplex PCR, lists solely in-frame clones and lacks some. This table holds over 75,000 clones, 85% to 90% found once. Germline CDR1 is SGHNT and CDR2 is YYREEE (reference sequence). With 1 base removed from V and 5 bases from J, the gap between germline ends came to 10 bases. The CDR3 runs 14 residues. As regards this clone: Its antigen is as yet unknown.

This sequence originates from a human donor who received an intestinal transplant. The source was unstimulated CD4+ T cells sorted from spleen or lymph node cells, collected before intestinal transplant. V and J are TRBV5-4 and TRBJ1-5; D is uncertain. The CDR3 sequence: CASSLFGVDQPQHF. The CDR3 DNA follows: TGTGCCAGCAGCTTGTTCGGGGTCGATCAGCCCCAGCATTTT.